This entry lists 30 T cell receptor beta chains sequenced from one sample in a study of blood T cell repertoires in COVID-19. Here immunoSEQ multiplex PCR was the method, and the copy in TCRdb shows in-frame clones only, minus some. Seen here are around 54,000 clones, 90% observed once, and the top ten hold around 8.3%. Material: peripheral blood. These receptors were obtained from a woman in her 40s with active COVID-19.

CDR3 residues: CASSFRPGSGNTIYF. Here the CDR3 DNA reads TGTGCCAGCAGCTTCCGCCCGGGGTCAGGAAACACCATATATTTT. This sequence joins TRBV2 and TRBJ1-3, with no clear D. The V end was cut by 6 bases, the J end by 4 bases, with 16 bases between. Germline CDR1 and CDR2: SNHLY and FYNNEI. This CDR3 is built from 15 residues.

The rearrangement joins TRBV5-1 to TRBJ2-7, with D possibly matching TRBD2 (6 bases). Germline lookup yields CDR1 SGHRS and CDR2 YFSETQ. Deletions cut 4 bases from V and 4 bases from J, with 21 bases between. The CDR3 sequence is 16 residues long. The CDR3: CASSQVDGGEGYEQYF. In DNA, the CDR3 is TGCGCCAGCAGCCAGGTAGACGGGGGTGAAGGATACGAGCAGTACTTC.

The V call is TRBV4-1, the J call TRBJ2-3; 8 bases are shared with TRBD1. The CDR3 contains 17 residues. V gave up 0 bases and J gave up 0 bases; unmatched junction bases: 5. Germline CDR1 and CDR2: MGHRA and YSYEKL. The CDR3 bases are TGCGCCAGCAGCCAAGACGAAGGACAGGGTAGCACAGATACGCAGTATTTT. Its translation is CASSQDEGQGSTDTQYF.

The genes are TRBV5-1 and TRBJ2-7; TRBD2 matches 11 bases. The length of the CDR3 is 16 residues. Trimming at V came to 8 bases and at J to 1 base, leaving 11 bases not matched to a gene. Germline CDR1 and CDR2: SGHRS and YFSETQ. This chain's CDR3 is CASSSGGKLGSYEQYF. The DNA of the CDR3 is TGCGCCAGTTCTAGCGGGGGGAAACTGGGTTCCTACGAGCAGTACTTC. The full variable domain, rest sourced from reference TRBV5-1 and TRBJ2-7, is KAGVTQTPRYLIKTRGQQVTLSCSPISGHRSVSWYQQTPGQGLQFLFEYFSETQRNKGNFPGRFSGRQFSNSRSEMNVSTLELGDSALYLCASSSGGKLGSYEQYFGPGTRLTVT.

The chain uses TRBV2 and TRBJ2-6; 7 positions match TRBD1. The CDR3 is 15 residues long. The J segment lost 2 bases and the V segment lost 5 bases, leaving 3 bases of the junction unmatched. The V gene's germline CDR1 is SNHLY and CDR2 FYNNEI. The CDR3 DNA reads TGTGCCAGCAGTCCAGACAGGGCTGGGGCCAACGTCCTGACTTTC. As protein: CASSPDRAGANVLTF.

The chain links TRBV13 to TRBJ1-5; D not resolved. Germline-derived CDR1 and CDR2 are PRHDT and FYEKMQ (reference sequence). V was cut by 0 bases and J by 4 bases, with 7 bases left in between. The CDR3 totals 14 residues. For the CDR3, the DNA is TGTGCCAGCAGCTTAGGGGCACAAAATCAGCCCCAGCATTTT. Its translation is CASSLGAQNQPQHF.

The J gene is TRBJ1-1, the V gene TRBV4-1; weak D call: TRBD1 (5 bases). Germline V gene sequence: CDR1 MGHRA, CDR2 YSYEKL. The CDR3 covers 16 residues. V lost 2 bases to trimming and J lost 6 bases, with 19 bases between them. The CDR3 is CASSQSKTVRVSEAFF. Written as DNA, the CDR3 is TGCGCCAGCAGCCAATCGAAGACGGTCAGGGTCTCTGAAGCTTTCTTT.

As to this clone: This likely comes from a read error, as the CDR3 has no conserved phenylalanine or tryptophan at its end. The DNA is omitted, as the CDR3 cannot be located on it reliably, and the CDR3 follows TCRdb's listing. The chain combines TRBV23-1 with TRBJ1-1; the table's D call, TRBD1, was not checked against the DNA. TRBV23-1 is classed as an ORF, of uncertain function. The CDR3 contains 10 residues when both ends are counted. The CDR3 spells CASSQSRTGV.

The chain links TRBV18 to TRBJ1-1; tentatively, D is TRBD1 (5 bases). The CDR3 covers 17 residues. The germline V gene encodes CDR1 KGHSH and CDR2 LQKENI. Between the trimmed V and J ends, which lost 4 bases and 1 base, there was a span of 19 bases. CDR3 DNA sequence: TGTGCCAGCTCACTCGATATACCGGGACTATCGAACACTGAAGCTTTCTTT. This gives the protein CASSLDIPGLSNTEAFF.

The chain recombines TRBV30 with TRBJ1-2; 7 nucleotides align to TRBD1. The CDR3 runs 16 residues. V gave up 2 bases and J gave up 4 bases; unmatched junction bases: 13. Germline values: CDR1 GTSNPN, CDR2 SVGIG (reference sequence). The CDR3 sequence: CAWSPYRGTALYGYTF. The CDR3 DNA is TGTGCCTGGAGTCCTTACAGGGGCACCGCCCTCTATGGCTACACCTTC.

This chain uses TRBV10-2 with TRBJ2-1, with 9 positions matching TRBD2. CDR1 is WSHSY, CDR2 SAAADI, per germline. Trimming cost V 7 bases and J 4 bases; bases outside gene matches: 5. The CDR3 loop spans 14 amino acids. The CDR3 region is CASNLAGEYNEQFF. The CDR3 DNA reads as TGCGCCAGCAACTTAGCGGGGGAGTACAATGAGCAGTTCTTC.

V gene TRBV5-6 combines with J gene TRBJ2-2; possibly TRBD1 for D (6 bases). V lost 0 bases and J lost 5, with 8 bases in between. The V gene's germline CDR1 is SGHDT and CDR2 YYEEEE. This CDR3 contains 14 residues. This CDR3 is CASSLGTGTGELFF. CDR3 DNA: TGTGCCAGCAGCTTGGGAACAGGGACCGGGGAGCTGTTTTTT.

The chain is built from TRBV7-9 and TRBJ2-5; D not resolved. Trimming pared 4 bases from V and 2 bases from J, leaving 5 bases between. The germline V gene has CDR1 SEHNR and CDR2 FQNEAQ (reference sequence). This CDR3 spans 12 amino acids. In DNA form, the CDR3 reads TGTGCCAGCAGCTCCCCACAAGAGACCCAGTACTTC. Residues: CASSSPQETQYF.

The V call is TRBV2, the J call TRBJ2-2, with 7 bases lining up with TRBD2. V shed 4 bases and J 6 bases; nucleotides not matched to a gene: 5. The V gene's germline CDR1 is SNHLY and CDR2 FYNNEI. The CDR3 runs 14 residues. CDR3: CASSGLGGAGELFF. The CDR3 DNA reads TGTGCCAGCAGTGGACTGGGGGGGGCCGGGGAGCTGTTTTTT.

This rearrangement joins TRBV18 to TRBJ2-1, with D unresolved. Trimming shortened V by 5 bases and J by 4 bases, and 9 bases separated the two germline ends. Per the germline V gene, CDR1 is KGHSH and CDR2 is LQKENI. The CDR3 has 13 amino acids. CDR3 bases: TGTGCCAGCTCATCTACCAGGTACAATGAGCAGTTCTTC. Its translation: CASSSTRYNEQFF.

The J gene is TRBJ2-7, the V gene TRBV11-3, with TRBD1 matching over 8 bases. Germline values: CDR1 SGHNT, CDR2 YENEEA. Unmatched junction bases numbered 4, after V lost 5 bases and J lost 4 bases. This CDR3 spans 13 amino acids. CDR3 sequence reads: CASSRDRSYEQYF. The CDR3 DNA reads TGTGCCAGCAGCCGGGACAGGTCATACGAGCAGTACTTC.

This sequence joins TRBV2 and TRBJ1-2, with 11 bases fitting TRBD1. Germline V gene data show CDR1 as SNHLY and CDR2 as FYNNEI. V was pared by 2 bases and J by 7 bases, with 9 bases of the junction left unmatched. The CDR3 contains 16 residues. CDR3 sequence reads: CASSESGGQGVTGYTF. The CDR3, as DNA: TGTGCCAGCAGTGAATCAGGGGGACAGGGGGTTACTGGCTACACCTTC.

In DNA form, the CDR3 reads TGTGCCAGCACCTCAGGAGGGGTTGGTGGCTACACCTTC. Protein: CASTSGGVGGYTF. This chain links TRBV28 with TRBJ1-2, with TRBD1 as a possible D gene (5 bases). CDR3 length: 13 amino acids. The germline gives CDR1 MDHEN, CDR2 SYDVKM. Between the trimmed V and J ends, which lost 7 bases and 7 bases, there was a span of 16 bases.

J is TRBJ2-3 and V is TRBV9, with 9 positions matching TRBD2. J was trimmed by 3 bases and V by 1 base; bases with no gene match: 0. CDR3 length: 14 amino acids. Germline assignment: CDR1 SGDLS and CDR2 YYNGEE. The CDR3 DNA reads TGTGCCAGCAGCGTACTAGCGGGGACAGATACGCAGTATTTT. Amino acids: CASSVLAGTDTQYF.

The chain combines TRBV7-9 with TRBJ1-2, with TRBD1 as a possible D gene (5 bases). Per germline, CDR1 SEHNR and CDR2 FQNEAQ (reference sequence). The CDR3 totals 15 residues. V was cut by 0 bases and J by 8 bases, with 16 bases left in between. The CDR3: CASSLASARAGGYTF. CDR3 nucleotides: TGTGCCAGCAGCTTAGCTTCGGCCAGGGCAGGCGGCTACACCTTC.

CDR3 loop: CASSNAGQFNYGYTF. The CDR3 nucleotides are TGTGCCAGCAGTAACGCGGGACAGTTTAACTATGGCTACACCTTC. The rearrangement links TRBV5-4 to TRBJ1-2, with 7 bases identical to TRBD1. From germline, CDR1 is SGHNT and CDR2 YYREEE (reference sequence). V shed 5 bases and J 1 base; nucleotides not matched to a gene: 8. This CDR3 region has 15 residues.

This chain links TRBV12-3 or TRBV12-4 with TRBJ1-2; 10 bases agree with TRBD1. V lost 5 bases, J lost 8 bases, and 5 bases stayed unmatched. This CDR3 region has 13 residues. The CDR3: CASSLGQGGGYTF. The CDR3 DNA reads as TGTGCCAGCAGTCTAGGACAGGGGGGCGGCTACACCTTC.

The V call is TRBV6-2 or TRBV6-3, the J call TRBJ1-1; 7 positions agree with TRBD1. The trim removed 6 bases at V and 4 bases at J, leaving 14 bases unmatched. CDR1 is MNHEY, CDR2 SVGEGT, per germline. The CDR3 totals 16 residues. In DNA, the CDR3 is TGTGCCAGCAGCCGTCAATATGACAGGGTTGGCACTGAAGCTTTCTTT. Translating gives CASSRQYDRVGTEAFF.

V usage is TRBV6-2 or TRBV6-3 and J usage is TRBJ2-5; D may be TRBD2 (5 bases). V dropped 6 bases and J dropped 4 bases, with 12 bases sitting between them. The CDR3 extends over 13 amino acids. The germline V gene has CDR1 MNHEY and CDR2 SVGEGT. The CDR3 region is CASSTRPRETQYF. The DNA of the CDR3 is TGTGCCAGCAGCACTAGGCCTAGAGAGACCCAGTACTTC.

This clone was detected once. The chain couples TRBV19 to TRBJ1-5; 7 bases align to TRBD1. Germline CDR1 LNHDA, CDR2 SQIVND (reference sequence). The CDR3 runs to 17 residues. The V gene end was trimmed by 1 base and the J gene end by 3 bases; junction bases not matched to a gene: 9. The CDR3 spells CASSIAPSGTDNQPQHF. CDR3 nucleotides: TGTGCCAGTAGTATAGCCCCCTCCGGGACAGACAATCAGCCCCAGCATTTT.

This chain's CDR3 is CASSYTGTGESSPLHF. CDR3 sequence (DNA): TGTGCCAGCAGCTACACCGGGACAGGGGAAAGCTCACCCCTCCACTTT. The rearrangement joins TRBV7-8 to TRBJ1-6; 10 bases match TRBD1. This CDR3 comprises 16 residues. CDR1 and CDR2 (germline): SGHVS, FQNEAQ. V dropped 4 bases and J dropped 10; count of bases not matched to a gene: 10.

This chain links TRBV5-1 with TRBJ1-4; D perhaps matches TRBD1 (6 bases). V lost 3 bases to trimming and J lost 8 bases, with 14 bases between them. The CDR3 length is 14 residues. In germline, CDR1 is SGHRS, CDR2 YFSETQ. CDR3 nucleotides: TGCGCCAGCAGCTACAGGTCGGGGGGCGAAAAACTGTTTTTT. Translation gives CASSYRSGGEKLFF.

The V and J genes are TRBV11-3 and TRBJ1-1; D gene ambiguous. V was clipped by 0 bases and J by 1 base, with 9 bases between them. Germline CDR1 is SGHNT and CDR2 is YENEEA. This CDR3 has 15 residues. The CDR3 bases are TGTGCCAGCAGCTTAGAGGCAGGCGCGAACACTGAAGCTTTCTTT. Translation gives CASSLEAGANTEAFF.

This chain links TRBV19 with TRBJ1-1; 11 bases align to TRBD1. V was clipped by 9 bases and J by 4 bases; unmatched bases: 7. Germline V gene data show CDR1 as LNHDA and CDR2 as SQIVND (reference sequence). CDR3 length: 14 amino acids. The CDR3 protein is CASLTGTGGTEAFF. The CDR3 coding sequence is TGTGCCAGCCTAACCGGGACAGGGGGCACTGAAGCTTTCTTT.

The rearrangement joins TRBV5-1 to TRBJ2-2; 8 nucleotides agree with TRBD2. The CDR3 has 17 residues. V lost 4 bases to trimming and J lost 2 bases; unmatched junction nucleotides: 10. Germline CDR1 reads SGHRS; CDR2 reads YFSETQ. CDR3 amino acids: CASSPIMTSANTGELFF. CDR3 coding DNA: TGCGCCAGCAGCCCGATTATGACTAGCGCTAACACCGGGGAGCTGTTTTTT.